This T cell receptor (beta chain) was obtained from a study of T cells after yellow fever vaccination. This CDR3 contains 12 residues. Looked up from germline, CDR1 is SGHTA and CDR2 is FQGNSA. Trimming left V 4 bases short and J 8 bases short, with 11 bases between. Template switching by 5'RACE produced TCR cDNA, adding a universal primer site and UMIs. In TCRdb, the 5' RACE reads were re-called with MiXCR into one record per CDR3 protein. The table lists tens of thousands of distinct CDR3 sequences, about an eighth of them singletons, with approximately 25% in the top ten. This clonotype was picked up a small number of times. Study-wide results and limits: Clonotypes found in both CD4 and CD8 compartments made up a small share. High-abundance clonotypes from the bulk population could contaminate FACS-sorted repertoires. Boosting was followed by the reappearance of most primary-vaccination clones (just under 97% CD4, 88% CD8).

The TCR sequence derives from a man younger than 35 who received the YFV17D yellow fever vaccine. Sequenced material: CD8+ T cells not binding an NS4B(214-222) dextramer, sorted from PBMCs, taken approximately 20 days after the first yellow fever vaccination. V and J are TRBV7-2 and TRBJ1-2; D gene unclear. CDR3: CASSSDIPGYTF. The CDR3 nucleotides read TGTGCCAGCAGCTCAGATATACCGGGCTACACCTTC.